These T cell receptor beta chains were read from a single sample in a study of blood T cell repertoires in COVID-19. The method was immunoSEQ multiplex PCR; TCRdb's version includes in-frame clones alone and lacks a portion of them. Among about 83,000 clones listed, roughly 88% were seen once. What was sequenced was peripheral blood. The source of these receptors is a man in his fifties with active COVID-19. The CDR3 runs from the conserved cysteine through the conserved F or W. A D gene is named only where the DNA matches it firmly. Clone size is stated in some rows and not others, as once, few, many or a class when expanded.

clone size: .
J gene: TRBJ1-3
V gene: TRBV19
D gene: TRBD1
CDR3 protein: CASSKDRASGNTIYF
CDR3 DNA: TGTGCCAGTAGTAAGGACAGGGCCTCTGGAAACACCATATATTTT

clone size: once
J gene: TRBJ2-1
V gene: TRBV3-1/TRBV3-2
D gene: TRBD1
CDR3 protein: CASNSAGGEQFF
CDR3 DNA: TGTGCCAGCAACTCCGCAGGGGGTGAGCAGTTCTTC

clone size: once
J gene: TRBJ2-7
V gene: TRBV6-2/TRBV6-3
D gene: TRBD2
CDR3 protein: CASSTRGGGSSPGTNYEQYF
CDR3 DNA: TGTGCCAGCAGTACCCGGGGCGGCGGGAGTTCCCCGGGGACCAACTACGAGCAGTACTTC

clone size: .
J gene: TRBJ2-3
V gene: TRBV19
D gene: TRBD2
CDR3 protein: CASRKKGTSVTSTDTQYF
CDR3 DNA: TGTGCCAGTAGAAAAAAGGGGACTAGCGTCACGAGCACAGATACGCAGTATTTT

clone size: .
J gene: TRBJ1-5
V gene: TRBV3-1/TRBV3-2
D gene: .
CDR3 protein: CASSQDLRQPQHF
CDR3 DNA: TGTGCCAGCAGCCAAGATCTGAGGCAGCCCCAGCATTTT

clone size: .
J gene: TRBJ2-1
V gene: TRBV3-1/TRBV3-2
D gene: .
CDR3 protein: CASSQDSWTVAEFF
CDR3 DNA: TGTGCCAGCAGCCAAGATAGCTGGACTGTCGCAGAGTTCTTC

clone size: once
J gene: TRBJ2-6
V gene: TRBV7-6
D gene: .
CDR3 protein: CASSRWGNSDSGANVLTF
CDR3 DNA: TGTGCCAGCAGCCGTTGGGGCAACTCCGACTCTGGGGCCAACGTCCTGACTTTC

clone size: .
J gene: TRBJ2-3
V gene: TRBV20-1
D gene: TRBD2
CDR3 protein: CSARGSGAGYF
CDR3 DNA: TGCAGTGCTAGAGGTAGCGGGGCAGGCTATTTT

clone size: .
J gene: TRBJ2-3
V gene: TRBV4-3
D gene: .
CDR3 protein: CASSQHNGSSTDTQYF
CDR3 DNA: TGCGCCAGCAGCCAACATAACGGGAGCAGCACAGATACGCAGTATTTT

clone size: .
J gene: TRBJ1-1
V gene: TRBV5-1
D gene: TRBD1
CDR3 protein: CASSIDRANTEAFF
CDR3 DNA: TGCGCCAGCAGCATCGACAGGGCGAACACTGAAGCTTTCTTT

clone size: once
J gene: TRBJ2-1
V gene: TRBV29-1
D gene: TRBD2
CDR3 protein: CSVDSGSSYNEQFF
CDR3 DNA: TGCAGCGTCGATAGCGGGAGCTCCTACAATGAGCAGTTCTTC

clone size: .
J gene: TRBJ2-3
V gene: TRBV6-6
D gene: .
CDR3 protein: CASSYPRSATDTQYF
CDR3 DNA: TGTGCCAGCAGTTACCCCCGGAGCGCCACAGATACGCAGTATTTT

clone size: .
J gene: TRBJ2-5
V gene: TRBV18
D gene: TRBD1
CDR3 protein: CASSPRDREETQYF
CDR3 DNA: TGTGCCAGCTCACCCCGGGACAGAGAAGAGACCCAGTACTTC

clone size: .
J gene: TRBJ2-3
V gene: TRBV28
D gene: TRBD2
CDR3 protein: CASSLPSPVVGGRAISTDTQYF
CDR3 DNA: TGTGCCAGCAGTCTCCCGTCGCCCGTAGTTGGCGGGAGGGCCATCAGCACAGATACGCAGTATTTT

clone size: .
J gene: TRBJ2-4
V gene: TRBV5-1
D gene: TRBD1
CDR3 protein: CASSSGTGGPIAKNIQYF
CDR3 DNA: TGCGCCAGCAGCTCCGGGACAGGGGGCCCGATAGCCAAAAACATTCAGTACTTC

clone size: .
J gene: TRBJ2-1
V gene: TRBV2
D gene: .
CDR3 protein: CASRREPHNEQFF
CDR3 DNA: TGTGCCAGCAGAAGAGAGCCTCACAATGAGCAGTTCTTC

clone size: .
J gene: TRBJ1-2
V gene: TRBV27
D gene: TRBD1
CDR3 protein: CASSRTGVGANYGYTF
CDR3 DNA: TGTGCCAGCAGTAGAACAGGGGTCGGGGCTAACTATGGCTACACCTTC

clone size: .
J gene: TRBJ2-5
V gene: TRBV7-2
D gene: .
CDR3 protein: CASSLSGRKETQYF
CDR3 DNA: TGTGCCAGCAGCTTATCAGGGCGAAAAGAGACCCAGTACTTC

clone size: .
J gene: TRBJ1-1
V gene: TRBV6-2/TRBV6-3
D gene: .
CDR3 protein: CASSSWGDTEAFF
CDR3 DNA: TGTGCCAGCAGTTCGTGGGGGGACACTGAAGCTTTCTTT

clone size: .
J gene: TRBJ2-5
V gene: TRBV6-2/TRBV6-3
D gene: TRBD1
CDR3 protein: CASSYDRGRQETQYF
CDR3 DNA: TGTGCCAGCAGTTACGACAGGGGGCGTCAAGAGACCCAGTACTTC

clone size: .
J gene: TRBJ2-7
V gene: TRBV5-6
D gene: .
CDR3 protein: CASSLGLALSYEQYF
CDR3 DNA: TGTGCCAGCAGCTTGGGGCTAGCCCTCTCCTACGAGCAGTACTTC

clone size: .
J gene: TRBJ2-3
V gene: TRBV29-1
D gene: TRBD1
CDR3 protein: CSVERGQPDTQYF
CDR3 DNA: TGCAGCGTTGAAAGGGGACAGCCAGATACGCAGTATTTT

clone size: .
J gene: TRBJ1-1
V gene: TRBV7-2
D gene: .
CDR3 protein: CASSFIARSEAFF
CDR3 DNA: TGTGCCAGCAGCTTTATTGCGCGAAGTGAAGCTTTCTTT

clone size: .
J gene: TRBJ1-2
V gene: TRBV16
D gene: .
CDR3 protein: CASSRLADYGYTF
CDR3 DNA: TGTGCCAGCAGCCGACTGGCGGACTATGGCTACACCTTC

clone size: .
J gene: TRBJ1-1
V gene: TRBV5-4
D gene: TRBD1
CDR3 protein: CASSSKRQGAIAEAFF
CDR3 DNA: TGTGCCAGCAGCTCGAAACGACAGGGGGCCATCGCTGAAGCTTTCTTT

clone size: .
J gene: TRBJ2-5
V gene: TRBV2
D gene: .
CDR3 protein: CASSEGAAKETQYF
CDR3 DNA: TGTGCCAGCAGTGAAGGGGCAGCTAAAGAGACCCAGTACTTC

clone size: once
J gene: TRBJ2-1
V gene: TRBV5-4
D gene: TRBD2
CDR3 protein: CASSMAGASYNEQFF
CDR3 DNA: TGTGCCAGCAGCATGGCGGGAGCATCCTACAATGAGCAGTTCTTC

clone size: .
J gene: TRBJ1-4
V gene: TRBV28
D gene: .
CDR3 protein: CASSRQLNEKLFF
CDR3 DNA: TGTGCCAGCAGTCGCCAGTTAAATGAAAAACTGTTTTTT

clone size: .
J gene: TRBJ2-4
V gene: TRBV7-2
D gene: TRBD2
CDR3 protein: CASSRGLAENIQYF
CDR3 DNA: TGTGCCAGCAGCAGAGGACTAGCGGAAAACATTCAGTACTTC

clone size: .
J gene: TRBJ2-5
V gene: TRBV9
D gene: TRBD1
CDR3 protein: CASSVTSGQDGLRTQYF
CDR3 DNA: TGTGCCAGCAGCGTAACCTCCGGACAGGATGGGCTCAGGACCCAGTACTTC

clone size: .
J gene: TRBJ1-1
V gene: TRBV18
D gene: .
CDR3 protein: CASSPDSVNTEAFF
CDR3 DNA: TGTGCCAGCTCACCGGACAGCGTGAACACTGAAGCTTTCTTT

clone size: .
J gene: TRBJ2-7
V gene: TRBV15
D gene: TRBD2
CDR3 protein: CATSRGGSGRASRNEQYF
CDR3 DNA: TGTGCCACCAGCAGAGGGGGTAGCGGGAGGGCGAGTAGGAACGAGCAGTACTTC

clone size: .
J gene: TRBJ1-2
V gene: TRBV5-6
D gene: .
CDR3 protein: CASGREHYGYTF
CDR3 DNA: TGTGCCAGCGGCAGGGAACACTATGGCTACACCTTC

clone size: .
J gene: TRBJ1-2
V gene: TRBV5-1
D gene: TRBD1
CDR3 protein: CASSRNGPGQGNYGYTF
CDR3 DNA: TGCGCCAGCAGCCGCAATGGCCCGGGACAGGGGAACTATGGCTACACCTTC

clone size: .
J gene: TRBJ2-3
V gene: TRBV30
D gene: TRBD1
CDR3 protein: CAWTKGQAGDTQYF
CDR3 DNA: TGTGCCTGGACCAAGGGACAGGCAGGAGATACGCAGTATTTT

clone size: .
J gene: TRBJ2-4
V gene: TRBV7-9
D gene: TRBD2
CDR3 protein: CASGSGRGEGIQYF
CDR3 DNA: TGTGCCAGCGGCTCGGGCCGCGGGGAGGGGATTCAGTACTTC

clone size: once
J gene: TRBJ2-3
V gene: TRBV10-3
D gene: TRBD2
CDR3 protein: CAISESASGRRVADTQYF
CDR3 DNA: TGTGCCATCAGTGAGTCGGCTAGCGGGAGGAGAGTTGCAGATACGCAGTATTTT

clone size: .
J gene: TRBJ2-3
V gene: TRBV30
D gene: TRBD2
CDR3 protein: CAWAKGLAGGTTQYF
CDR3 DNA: TGTGCCTGGGCCAAGGGACTAGCGGGGGGCACCACGCAGTATTTT

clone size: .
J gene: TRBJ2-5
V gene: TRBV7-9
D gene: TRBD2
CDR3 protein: CASSPRLAGGIETQYF
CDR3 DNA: TGTGCCAGCAGCCCCAGACTAGCGGGAGGTATAGAGACCCAGTACTTC

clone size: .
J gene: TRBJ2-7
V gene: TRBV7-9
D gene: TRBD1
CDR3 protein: CASSPGQGADEQYF
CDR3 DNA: TGTGCCAGCAGCCCCGGACAGGGGGCGGACGAGCAGTACTTC

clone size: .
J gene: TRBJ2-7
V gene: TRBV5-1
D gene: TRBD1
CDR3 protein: CASSSGTVAYEQYF
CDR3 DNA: TGCGCCAGCAGCTCCGGGACAGTTGCCTACGAGCAGTACTTC

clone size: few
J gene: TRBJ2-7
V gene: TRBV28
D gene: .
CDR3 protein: CASRTQGKGSYEQYF
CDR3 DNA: TGTGCCAGCAGAACCCAGGGAAAAGGATCCTACGAGCAGTACTTC

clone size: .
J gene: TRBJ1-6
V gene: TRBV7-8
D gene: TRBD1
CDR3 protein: CASSLFTGVRDLHF
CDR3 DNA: TGTGCCAGCAGCTTGTTTACAGGGGTCAGGGACCTCCACTTT

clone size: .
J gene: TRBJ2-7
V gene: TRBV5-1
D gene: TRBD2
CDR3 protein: CASGSGSGGQVFYEQYF
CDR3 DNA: TGCGCCAGCGGGTCCGGATCGGGAGGGCAAGTTTTCTACGAGCAGTACTTC

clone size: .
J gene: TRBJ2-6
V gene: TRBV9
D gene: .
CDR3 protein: CASSVLPGANVLTF
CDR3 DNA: TGTGCCAGCAGCGTCCTCCCCGGGGCCAACGTCCTGACTTTC